The 21 T cell receptor beta chains in this list originate from one sample, sequenced in a study of T cells in Graves' hyperthyroidism and ophthalmopathy. RNA transcripts yielded amplified TCR beta CDR3 regions. TCR CDR3 regions were first amplified by RT-PCR with HTBI primers. From the multiplex PCR reads, TCRdb called clonotypes with MiXCR, one entry per CDR3 protein. The table has about 300,000 distinct CDR3 sequences, around a sixth seen once. The material sequenced was blood. The receptors were gathered from a man aged 30 to 45 with Graves' hyperthyroidism.

In this sample, this clonotype turned up a few times. The chain is built from TRBV11-2 and TRBJ1-2; no clear D. The V gene lost 5 bases and the J gene lost 5 bases, with 12 bases spanning the gap. Germline values: CDR1 SGHAT, CDR2 FQNNGV. The CDR3 has 13 residues. The DNA of the CDR3 is TGTGCCAGCAGCCCGTTGAGGCTTTATGGCTACACCTTC. Translating gives CASSPLRLYGYTF.

This clonotype was picked up many times. CDR3 region: CSARYRDRIKSTYEQYF. DNA for the CDR3: TGCAGTGCTAGATACCGGGACAGGATAAAAAGTACCTACGAGCAGTACTTC. This chain joins TRBV20-1 and TRBJ2-7, with 8 positions matching TRBD1. The V and J ends lost 2 bases and 2 bases, in that order; junction bases with no gene match: 14. The length of the CDR3 is 17 residues. Germline V gives CDR1 DFQATT, CDR2 SNEGSKA (reference sequence).

This clonotype was observed a handful of times. The chain carries TRBV15 and TRBJ2-2; D might be TRBD2 (5 bases). The CDR3 covers 12 residues. Trimming pared 4 bases from V and 6 bases from J, leaving 6 bases between. CDR1 is LNHNV and CDR2 is YYDKDF in the germline V gene (reference sequence). CDR3 sequence (DNA): TGTGCCACCAGCATGAGGGCCGGGGAGCTGTTTTTT. Residues: CATSMRAGELFF.

This clonotype has more than one count but fewer than ten. The V and J genes are TRBV9 and TRBJ1-2, with TRBD1 as a possible D gene (5 bases). The CDR3 has 15 residues. Trimming shortened V by 0 bases and J by 5 bases, and 14 bases separated the two germline ends. Germline lookup yields CDR1 SGDLS and CDR2 YYNGEE. For the CDR3, the DNA is TGTGCCAGCAGCGTAGATTACGACAGTCGATATGGCTACACCTTC. It yields the protein CASSVDYDSRYGYTF.

The chain links TRBV28 to TRBJ2-5; D is unclear. The V gene lost 7 bases and the J gene lost 3 bases, with 15 bases spanning the gap. The germline V gene encodes CDR1 MDHEN and CDR2 SYDVKM. CDR3 size: 14 residues. The chain's CDR3 is CASNEQSAKETQYF. The CDR3 coding sequence is TGTGCCAGCAACGAACAGTCCGCGAAAGAGACCCAGTACTTC.

This clonotype was detected only a few times. V and J are TRBV13 and TRBJ2-3; tentative D call: TRBD2 (6 bases). The germline gives CDR1 PRHDT, CDR2 FYEKMQ (reference sequence). Between the trimmed V and J ends, which lost 6 bases and 0 bases, there was a span of 16 bases. There are 16 residues in the CDR3. CDR3: CASSPAVSGSTDTQYF. CDR3 DNA sequence: TGTGCCAGCAGTCCCGCGGTCAGCGGGAGCACAGATACGCAGTATTTT.

This clonotype was counted ten times or more. The chain combines TRBV18 with TRBJ1-1; D is possibly TRBD1 (6 bases). CDR1 KGHSH and CDR2 LQKENI come from the germline V gene. The CDR3 has 14 residues. V lost 4 bases and J 1 base, leaving 10 bases between the germline ends. The CDR3 DNA reads TGTGCCAGCTCACTCGACAGGTGGAACACTGAAGCTTTCTTT. It yields the protein CASSLDRWNTEAFF.

This clonotype was counted only a few times. This chain uses TRBV13 with TRBJ2-1, with 10 bases matching TRBD2. Germline V gene sequence: CDR1 PRHDT, CDR2 FYEKMQ (reference sequence). The CDR3 covers 17 residues. V dropped 5 bases and J dropped 9; count of bases not matched to a gene: 16. The CDR3 reads CASSPTLLAGGPGEQFF. The CDR3 nucleotides read TGTGCCAGCAGCCCCACCCTTTTAGCGGGAGGCCCGGGTGAGCAGTTCTTC.

The chain recombines TRBV7-9 with TRBJ1-1; D is possibly TRBD1 (6 bases). The germline gives CDR1 SEHNR, CDR2 FQNEAQ (reference sequence). Deletions cut 4 bases from V and 3 bases from J, with 15 bases between. The CDR3 totals 15 residues. The CDR3 bases are TGTGCCAGCAGCTCGGGAGGGGGATGGGACACTGAAGCTTTCTTT. Protein sequence: CASSSGGGWDTEAFF.

V usage is TRBV6-1 and J usage is TRBJ2-1, with D unclear. Trimming shortened V by 7 bases and J by 3 bases, and 16 bases separated the two germline ends. CDR1 and CDR2 (germline): MNHNS, SASEGT. This CDR3 spans 15 amino acids. As DNA, the CDR3 is TGTGCCAGCACCTTAAGGGCAGGATACTACAATGAGCAGTTCTTC. This encodes CASTLRAGYYNEQFF.

This clonotype has at least ten counts. This rearrangement joins TRBV11-1 to TRBJ1-1; no firm D call. Looked up from germline, CDR1 is SGHAT and CDR2 is FQDESV (reference sequence). Trimming took off 1 base at V and 2 bases at J, with 5 bases between the two ends. The CDR3 is 13 residues long. The CDR3 DNA is TGTGCCAGCAGCTTAGGGATAAACACTGAAGCTTTCTTT. Its translation is CASSLGINTEAFF.

Details on this clonotype: Germline and junction disagree at one end, which may indicate a read error. The gene calls are TRBV12-3 or TRBV12-4 and TRBJ2-1, with D tentatively TRBD2 (6 bases). This CDR3 is built from 18 residues. The CDR3 reads CATSDLGGRTSSYNEQFF. The CDR3 DNA reads TGTGCCACCAGTGATTTGGGGGGTCGAACGAGCTCCTACAATGAGCAGTTCTTC.

This chain connects TRBV5-1 to TRBJ2-1; maybe TRBD1 (7 bases). The CDR3 contains 13 residues. The V gene's germline CDR1 is SGHRS and CDR2 YFSETQ. Deletions cut 4 bases from V and 5 bases from J, with 10 bases between. DNA for the CDR3: TGCGCCAGCAGCCAGGGGGGCAACAATGAGCAGTTCTTC. Its translation: CASSQGGNNEQFF.

V usage is TRBV4-1 and J usage is TRBJ2-3, with TRBD2 matching over 9 bases. The V and J ends lost 5 bases and 2 bases, in that order; junction bases with no gene match: 8. CDR1 and CDR2 (germline): MGHRA, YSYEKL. This CDR3 spans 16 amino acids. The CDR3 region is CASSFRASGATDTQYF. Here the CDR3 DNA reads TGCGCCAGCAGCTTTCGGGCTAGCGGGGCCACAGATACGCAGTATTTT.

In this sample, this clonotype turned up a few times. The chain couples TRBV19 to TRBJ2-1; D not resolved. CDR3 size: 15 residues. Germline V gene lookup returns CDR1 LNHDA and CDR2 SQIVND (reference sequence). V was clipped by 6 bases and J by 5 bases, with 17 bases between them. CDR3 region: CASSILPRVNNEQFF. The CDR3 nucleotides are TGTGCCAGTAGCATCCTCCCCCGGGTTAACAATGAGCAGTTCTTC. The complete variable domain, with remaining parts taken from reference TRBV19 and TRBJ2-1, reads DGGITQSPKYLFRKEGQNVTLSCEQNLNHDAMYWYRQDPGQGLRLIYYSQIVNDFQKGDIAEGYSVSREKKESFPLTVTSAQKNPTAFYLCASSILPRVNNEQFFGPGTRLTVL.

This clonotype was seen repeatedly, ten times or more. This chain connects TRBV20-1 to TRBJ1-2; 12 positions match TRBD1. CDR3 length: 14 amino acids. Trimming took 3 bases from V and 4 from J; bases not matched to a gene: 3. Germline V gene data show CDR1 as DFQATT and CDR2 as SNEGSKA (reference sequence). CDR3 DNA: TGCAGTGCTAGTGAGGGACAGGGGGCCTATGGCTACACCTTC. Amino acid sequence: CSASEGQGAYGYTF.

This clonotype has ten or more counts. This chain links TRBV18 with TRBJ2-1; D remains ambiguous. V lost 3 bases, J lost 9 bases, and 9 bases lay in between. The germline CDR1 and CDR2 sequences are KGHSH and LQKENI. The CDR3 sequence is 12 residues long. For the CDR3, the DNA is TGTGCCAGCTCACCGATGAGTGGTGAGCAGTTCTTC. Protein: CASSPMSGEQFF. Full variable domain (remainder filled in from reference TRBV18 and TRBJ2-1): NAGVMQNPRHLVRRRGQEARLRCSPMKGHSHVYWYRQLPEEGLKFMVYLQKENIIDESGMPKERFSAEFPKEGPSILRIQQVVRGDSAAYFCASSPMSGEQFFGPGTRLTVL.

The chain is built from TRBV20-1 and TRBJ1-1; D is unresolved. The CDR3 sequence is 16 residues long. With 0 bases removed from V and 5 bases from J, the gap between germline ends came to 19 bases. Germline V gives CDR1 DFQATT, CDR2 SNEGSKA (reference sequence). The CDR3 here is CSARDRVPSHTTEAFF. The CDR3 DNA follows: TGCAGTGCTAGAGATAGGGTTCCTAGCCATACTACTGAAGCTTTCTTT.

On this clonotype: Germline and junction disagree at one end, which may indicate a read error. The CDR3 coding sequence is TGCAGTGCTAGAGAGGGACAGGGATCCTTCAATGAGCAGTTCTTC. This codes for CSAREGQGSFNEQFF. The gene calls are TRBV20-1 and TRBJ2-1, with TRBD1 matching 9 bases. The CDR3 sequence is 15 residues long. CDR1 DFQATT and CDR2 SNEGSKA come from the germline V gene (reference sequence).

This clonotype was seen at least ten times. The V gene is TRBV11-2, the J gene TRBJ2-4; 9 bases fit TRBD2. The CDR3 length is 16 residues. Per the germline V gene, CDR1 is SGHAT and CDR2 is FQNNGV. The trim removed 5 bases at V and 2 bases at J, leaving 7 bases unmatched. The CDR3 sequence: CASSRLTSGSKNIQYF. The CDR3 DNA sequence: TGTGCCAGCAGCAGACTGACTAGCGGATCCAAAAACATTCAGTACTTC.

This clonotype was found a few times. This chain links TRBV19 with TRBJ2-5, with 8 bases matching TRBD2. V lost 9 bases to trimming and J lost 5 bases; unmatched junction nucleotides: 14. The CDR3 length is 15 residues. Looked up from germline, CDR1 is LNHDA and CDR2 is SQIVND (reference sequence). CDR3 in DNA: TGTGCCAGCAGCACCGACCTAAGCGGGAGTGAGACCCAGTACTTC. It yields the protein CASSTDLSGSETQYF.